The clone carrying this TCR beta chain was seen a single time. Germline V lookup: CDR1 MNHNY, CDR2 SVGAGI (reference sequence). The germline V and J ends were trimmed by 0 bases and 3 bases, with 9 bases remaining between them. The CDR3 totals 14 residues. This table comes from immunoSEQ multiplex PCR, and its TCRdb copy is limited to in-frame clones, with some not included. The sample lists under 45,000 clones, approximately 86% seen once, with 4.5% to 5.5% in the top ten. The data stem from a study of blood T cell repertoires in COVID-19. Sequenced material: peripheral blood. This TCR derives from a man aged 35-49 years with active COVID-19. The rearrangement joins TRBV6-6 to TRBJ2-7, with a possible D match to TRBD2 (6 bases). This CDR3 is CASSYSGTGYEQYF. CDR3 bases: TGTGCCAGCAGTTACTCCGGGACTGGCTACGAGCAGTACTTC.